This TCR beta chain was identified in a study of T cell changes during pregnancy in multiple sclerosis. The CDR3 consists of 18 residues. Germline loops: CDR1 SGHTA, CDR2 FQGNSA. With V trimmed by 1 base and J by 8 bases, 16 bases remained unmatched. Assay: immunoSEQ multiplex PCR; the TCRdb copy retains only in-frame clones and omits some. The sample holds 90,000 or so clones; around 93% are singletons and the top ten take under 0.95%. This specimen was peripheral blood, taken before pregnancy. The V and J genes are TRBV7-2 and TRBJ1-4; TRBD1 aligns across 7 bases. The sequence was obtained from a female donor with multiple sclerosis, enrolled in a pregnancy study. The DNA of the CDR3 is TGTGCCAGCAGCTTAGGTCTTAGTGGTGTACAGGGGTTAGAAAAACTGTTTTTT. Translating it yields CASSLGLSGVQGLEKLFF.